The T cell receptor beta chain described here comes from a study of blood T cells in healthy people across ages. A sample-barcoded 5' primer and a J-beta primer mix were used in a second PCR of about 6 to 12 cycles. MiXCR was run by TCRdb on the 5' RACE reads, yielding one entry per CDR3 protein. Counted here are 1.5 million to 2 million distinct CDR3 sequences, roughly 28% occurring once; the ten biggest clones make up about 7.7%. Study-wide results and caveats: More naive CD4+ cells and higher diversity marked long-lived donors relative to aged donors.

Each of the donors had roughly 9.1 milliliters of peripheral blood drawn into EDTA-treated Vacutainer tubes. In this sample, this clonotype turned up a few times. What it recognizes is unknown. CDR1 and CDR2 (germline): DFQATT, SNEGSKA (reference sequence). V lost 6 bases, J lost 2 bases, and 17 bases lay in between. The CDR3 is made up of 14 amino acids. The sequenced sample consisted of blood. The chain couples TRBV20-1 to TRBJ2-7, with a tentative D call TRBD1 (5 bases). The clonotype comes from a woman in her 30s in good health. CDR3 nucleotide sequence: TGCAGTGCAACTTCCCTTGACAGACCCTACGAGCAGTACTTC. Protein product: CSATSLDRPYEQYF.